This T cell receptor beta chain was documented in a study of cytomegalovirus exposure and HLA in healthy donors. The study's findings and limits: According to reports, the classifier identified cytomegalovirus status with high specificity and sensitivity. For presence/absence analyses, sequencing depth was assumed to be roughly uniform across donors. Earlier results showed most TCR beta V segments being productive about 90% or about 30% of the time.

The CDR3 loop spans 14 amino acids. V lost 2 bases, J lost 5 bases, and 7 bases lay in between. Germline CDR1 reads MNHEY; CDR2 reads SMNVEV (reference sequence). To note about this clone: Its target is not known.

Use of 60 Vbeta and 13 Jbeta primers characterized the PCR. Repertoires were generated with immunoSEQ multiplex PCR, while TCRdb's copy carries only in-frame clones and drops some. The data show 120,000 or so clones, with roughly 85% seen just once and 3.6% held by the top ten. In nominal health when sampled, donors likely had unrecorded immune exposures nonetheless. The sequencing input was PBMCs. V gene TRBV27 combines with J gene TRBJ1-6; no clear D gene. The sequence derives from a woman aged 40 to 50 in good health and CMV-seropositive. DNA of the CDR3: TGTGCCAGCAGTTTAGACGGGAATAATTCACCCCTCCACTTT. Translated: CASSLDGNNSPLHF.